This T cell receptor beta chain was obtained from a study of shared clonotypes between healthy human individuals. For this clone: Its antigen is unidentified.

Study results and limitations: Rarefaction curves obtained for sorted subsets showed sequencing incomplete despite large depth. In this cohort, only blood was sampled, and tissue repertoires likely differ.

This CDR3 contains 14 residues. Deletions cut 0 bases from V and 4 bases from J, with 9 bases between. CDR1 is SGHTA and CDR2 is FQGTGA in the germline V gene. The run depth of the assay was deep. Generated by immunoSEQ multiplex PCR, the TCRdb table keeps only in-frame clones and is missing some. The table includes 2.3 million or so clones, more than 85% detected once. This sequence was found in a man younger than 35 in good health. Some clones in this sample may be carry-over from other donors' samples. The J gene is TRBJ1-1, the V gene TRBV7-3, with a tentative D call TRBD1 (5 bases). Sequencing used naive CD4+ T cells from PBMCs. This sample's subset: CD45RA+ positively selected. DNA of the CDR3: TGTGCCAGCAGCTTAACGCAGGGTGGCACTGAAGCTTTCTTT. Translated, it gives CASSLTQGGTEAFF.